The present T cell receptor beta chain was sequenced within a study of metastatic and nonmetastatic thyroid tumors. In the study overall: A comparison of repertoires was made across blood and tumor or nodule tissue from malignant and benign thyroid patients.

This clone occurred many times. What it binds is not known. As handled by the study authors: The distant-metastasis classifier for papillary thyroid cancer was built from CDR3 differences across clinicopathological groups. TCRdb re-analyzed the PCR reads using MiXCR. The V and J calls were determined by TCRdb, not by the authors. The data show 50,000 to 60,000 clones, around a sixth seen once. The entire patient cohort was treatment-naive prior to thyroid surgery. Study observations and caveats: It was reportedly found that TCR beta diversity was significantly higher in malignant thyroid tumors than in benign nodules, a difference seen in both blood and tumor samples.

With 3 bases removed from V and 3 bases from J, the gap between germline ends came to 12 bases. Looked up from germline, CDR1 is PRHDT and CDR2 is FYEKMQ (reference sequence). CDR3 length: 15 amino acids. This receptor was identified in a female donor with papillary thyroid cancer or a benign thyroid nodule (not recorded which). Some clones in this sample may be carry-over from other donors' samples. Sequenced sample: blood. The chain links TRBV13 to TRBJ2-1, with unresolved D. The CDR3 reads CASSFAILRYNEQFF. CDR3 DNA: TGTGCCAGCAGCTTCGCGATTCTCCGCTACAATGAGCAGTTCTTC.